Listed below are T cell receptor beta chains from one sample, sequenced in a study of cytomegalovirus exposure and HLA in healthy donors. The method was immunoSEQ multiplex PCR; TCRdb's version includes in-frame clones alone and lacks a portion of them. This sample has about 97,000 clones; about four fifths occur once, and the top ten carry under 5.5%. The sample taken for sequencing was PBMCs. The source of these receptors is a man aged 35 to 55 in good health and CMV-seropositive. CDR3s include the opening cysteine and the closing phenylalanine or tryptophan. D genes are given only for firm matches. Clone size, where shown, is once, few, many, or a class for clones that have expanded.

d_gene,abundance,j_gene,v_gene,CDR3aa,CDR3nt
.,.,TRBJ2-7,TRBV9,CASSTGPGTKPYEQYF,TGTGCCAGCAGCACCGGCCCCGGGACAAAACCCTACGAGCAGTACTTC
.,.,TRBJ1-6,TRBV2,CASGGEGNSPLHF,TGTGCCAGCGGAGGGGAAGGGAATTCACCCCTCCACTTT
TRBD1,.,TRBJ2-3,TRBV9,CASSAGTVDTQYF,TGTGCCAGCAGCGCCGGGACAGTAGATACGCAGTATTTT
TRBD2,.,TRBJ2-5,TRBV9,CASSDPASGGLQETQYF,TGTGCCAGCAGCGACCCCGCTTCGGGGGGACTCCAAGAGACCCAGTACTTC
.,once,TRBJ1-1,TRBV7-8,CASRPTAGIMNTEAFF,TGTGCCAGCAGACCTACAGCAGGGATTATGAACACTGAAGCTTTCTTT
TRBD1,.,TRBJ2-7,TRBV4-1,CASSQEYRQGAEEQYF,TGCGCCAGCAGCCAAGAATATCGACAGGGGGCAGAGGAGCAGTACTTC
.,.,TRBJ2-1,TRBV7-9,CASSFQDRVEQFF,TGTGCCAGCAGCTTCCAGGACAGAGTTGAGCAGTTCTTC
.,.,TRBJ1-5,TRBV28,CASSGPVGGRQPQHF,TGTGCCAGCAGTGGGCCGGTTGGGGGGAGACAGCCCCAGCATTTT
TRBD2,.,TRBJ2-7,TRBV7-2,CASSNSGGSYEQYF,TGTGCCAGCAGCAATAGCGGGGGATCCTACGAGCAGTACTTC
.,once,TRBJ2-1,TRBV11-3,CASSPRQDNEQFF,TGTGCCAGCAGCCCCCGGCAGGACAATGAGCAGTTCTTC
TRBD1,once,TRBJ2-1,TRBV28,CASPPLGQGVSQQFF,TGTGCCAGCCCCCCCCTAGGGCAGGGGGTGTCACAACAGTTCTTC
TRBD1,.,TRBJ1-5,TRBV19,CASSPPTGGGNQPQHF,TGTGCCAGTAGTCCGCCGACAGGGGGCGGCAATCAGCCCCAGCATTTT
.,.,TRBJ1-2,TRBV6-6,CASSRTDYYGYTF,TGTGCCAGCAGTAGGACAGATTATTATGGCTACACCTTC
.,.,TRBJ1-1,TRBV2,CASARASTEAFF,TGTGCCAGCGCCAGGGCATCCACTGAAGCTTTCTTT
TRBD2,.,TRBJ2-7,TRBV27,CASSSGLASHEQYF,TGTGCCAGCAGCTCGGGACTAGCATCCCACGAGCAGTACTTC
TRBD2,.,TRBJ2-7,TRBV19,CASSRAGGSPYEQYF,TGTGCCAGTAGTCGCGCGGGGGGTTCACCCTACGAGCAGTACTTC
.,.,TRBJ2-6,TRBV6-4,CASRISSGANGLTF,TGTGCCAGCCGGATAAGCTCTGGGGCCAACGGCCTGACTTTC
.,.,TRBJ1-5,TRBV15,CATSREAYSNQPQHF,TGTGCCACCAGCCGGGAGGCTTATAGCAATCAGCCCCAGCATTTT
TRBD1,.,TRBJ1-2,TRBV5-6,CASSFRDRVNYGYTF,TGTGCCAGCAGCTTCAGGGACAGAGTAAACTATGGCTACACCTTC
TRBD1,.,TRBJ2-2,TRBV2,CARTGTGGGGELFF,TGTGCCAGGACCGGGACAGGGGGCGGCGGGGAGCTGTTTTTT
.,few,TRBJ1-1,TRBV4-1,CASSQGWGGTEAFF,TGCGCCAGCAGCCAAGGGTGGGGAGGAACTGAAGCTTTCTTT
.,.,TRBJ1-4,TRBV5-1,CASSLARTGEKLFF,TGCGCCAGCAGCTTGGCGAGGACTGGGGAAAAACTGTTTTTT
.,.,TRBJ2-5,TRBV6-5,CASRNRQGGLETQYF,TGTGCCAGCAGGAACAGGCAGGGGGGTCTAGAGACCCAGTACTTC
.,once,TRBJ1-5,TRBV30,CAWSLPGGGKPQHF,TGTGCCTGGAGTCTCCCGGGGGGCGGGAAGCCCCAGCATTTT
TRBD1,.,TRBJ1-4,TRBV27,CASSWDSLNEKLFF,TGTGCCAGCAGTTGGGACAGTTTAAATGAAAAACTGTTTTTT
TRBD2,.,TRBJ2-2,TRBV9,CASSEAPGRANTGELFF,TGTGCCAGCAGCGAGGCCCCCGGGAGGGCCAACACCGGGGAGCTGTTTTTT